This T cell receptor beta chain emerged from a study of blood T cell repertoires in COVID-19. Looked up from germline, CDR1 is MDHEN and CDR2 is SYDVKM. The CDR3 runs 16 residues. V lost 5 bases to trimming and J lost 2 bases; unmatched junction nucleotides: 9. Libraries were prepared by immunoSEQ multiplex PCR; TCRdb keeps only in-frame clonotypes and omits some of them. Among approximately 160,000 clones listed, around 84% were seen once. The chain is built from TRBV28 and TRBJ2-3; 8 bases fit TRBD1. The sequencing sample was made of PBMCs or T cells enriched from blood (not recorded which). The TCR comes from a woman aged 50 to 60 who had recovered from COVID-19. Here the CDR3 DNA reads TGTGCCAGCAGTACTGCCCGGACAGGGAACACAGATACGCAGTATTTT. Translated: CASSTARTGNTDTQYF.